The clone carrying this TCR beta chain was picked up one time. Time point: baseline, week 1 (first vaccination visit). The treatment is: pre-vaccination baseline after standard-of-care therapy. The data were produced by immunoSEQ multiplex PCR, yet TCRdb's version contains in-frame clones alone and is incomplete. Among roughly 51,000 clones listed, roughly 89% were seen once. This entry comes from a study of a mutant IDH1 vaccine in newly diagnosed glioma. V was pared by 2 bases and J by 3 bases, with 8 bases between. There are 15 residues in the CDR3. CDR1 is LNHDA, CDR2 SQIVND, per germline (reference sequence).

The chain is built from TRBV19 and TRBJ2-6; possibly TRBD1 for D (6 bases). The sequence was collected from a middle-aged man with glioma. The sequences come from PBMCs, collected from a glioma patient treated with radiotherapy, temozolomide or both. Written as DNA, the CDR3 is TGTGCCAGTAGTATACAGGGGTTTGGGGCCAACGTCCTGACTTTC. Amino acids: CASSIQGFGANVLTF.